Below are 5 T cell receptor beta chains sequenced from a single sample in a study of cytomegalovirus exposure and HLA in healthy donors. Primers included in the PCR were 60 Vbeta and 13 Jbeta primers. Profiling relied on immunoSEQ multiplex PCR, and the TCRdb table lists in-frame clones only, not all of them. The table lists around 88,000 clones. The sample was PBMCs. The receptor set was obtained from a girl aged 10 to 17 in good health and CMV-seropositive.

V is TRBV6-4 and J is TRBJ2-3; maybe TRBD2 (6 bases). The V gene lost 4 bases and the J gene lost 2 bases, with 13 bases spanning the gap. The germline V gene has CDR1 MRHNA and CDR2 SNTAGT. The CDR3 length is 15 residues. The CDR3 DNA reads as TGTGCCAGCAGTGTTCTGGGGAGGAACACAGATACGCAGTATTTT. It yields the protein CASSVLGRNTDTQYF.

On this clone itself: Its ends do not fully match the called genes, so a read error is possible. The chain links TRBV7-7 to TRBJ2-1, with 11 bases lining up with TRBD2. The V gene's germline CDR1 is SSHAT and CDR2 FNYEAQ (reference sequence). This CDR3 spans 18 amino acids. CDR3 sequence: CASSFGIAGGSSDNEQFF. For the CDR3, the DNA is TGTGCTAGCAGCTTTGGTATAGCGGGGGGGAGCTCCGACAATGAGCAGTTCTTC.

This chain connects TRBV5-1 to TRBJ2-6, with D unclear. V lost 3 bases and J lost 4, with 8 bases in between. This CDR3 contains 14 residues. The germline V gene encodes CDR1 SGHRS and CDR2 YFSETQ. The CDR3 loop reads CASSSPGGANVLTF. The CDR3 nucleotides are TGCGCCAGCAGCTCACCCGGGGGGGCCAACGTCCTGACTTTC.

The rearrangement uses TRBV28 and TRBJ1-6; D not certain. V was pared by 3 bases and J by 4 bases, with 4 bases between. The germline V gene has CDR1 MDHEN and CDR2 SYDVKM. The CDR3 is 13 amino acids. CDR3: CASSFEYNSPLHF. The DNA for the CDR3 is TGTGCCAGCAGTTTCGAGTATAATTCACCCCTCCACTTT.

The rearrangement joins TRBV9 to TRBJ1-2; D perhaps matches TRBD1 (6 bases). V lost 1 base, J lost 3 bases, and 13 bases lay in between. The CDR3 contains 15 residues. Germline values: CDR1 SGDLS, CDR2 YYNGEE. The CDR3: CASSVQSGGDYGYTF. The CDR3 nucleotides are TGTGCCAGCAGCGTACAATCGGGGGGCGACTATGGCTACACCTTC.